Included here is one TCR beta chain sequence, with context. Its antigen is unknown. These data originate in a study of CD8+ T cells in alopecia areata. Alopecia areata patients provided lesional scalp punch biopsies and peripheral blood. Researchers picked out CD4+ and CD8+ T cells from PBMCs by sorting. cDNA prepared by RNA extraction and subsequent reverse transcription served as the template for sequencing. The repertoire was sequenced with immunoSEQ multiplex PCR; TCRdb's copy has only in-frame clones and lacks some. The sample carries some 170,000 clones, 67% recorded once. The study's findings and limits: Lesional scalp displayed greater clonality than normal scalp, most notably in alopecia totalis/universalis.

Material: CD8+ T cells sorted from blood, obtained at week 0. The receptor's source is a human donor with alopecia areata.

The CDR3 sequence is CALHMDRETQYF. For the CDR3, the DNA is TGTGCCTTACACATGGATCGGGAGACCCAGTACTTC. The V and J genes are TRBV30 and TRBJ2-5, with D uncertain. The CDR3 has 12 amino acids. V lost 7 bases and J 5 bases, leaving 14 bases between the germline ends. Germline V CDR1 and CDR2: GTSNPN, SVGIG (reference sequence).